This section outlines one TCR beta chain sequence together with its context. Its antigen remains unidentified. No much larger clone exists at a distance of one base, and base qualities are not known. From the cysteine through the phenylalanine, the CDR3 covers 16 amino acids. CDR3 DNA is the only sequence kept; it has 48 bases, read in frame from the first base. Trimming leaves V shorter by 2 bases and J shorter by 0 bases, with the junction holding 2 bases beyond the gene matches. The germline V gene encodes CDR1 SGHNT and CDR2 YENEEA. This sample was included in a study of graft-versus-host responses after intestinal transplantation (dated by TCRdb to the early 2020s). The study in broad terms: The transplants that recipients got were multivisceral, liver-intestinal, or isolated intestinal. Every recipient was given anti-thymocyte globulin induction, followed by around three years of maintenance tacrolimus and steroids. Graft-versus-host and host-versus-graft alloreactive T cell clones were tracked in the graft, circulation and bone marrow after intestinal transplantation using bulk TCR-beta CDR3 sequencing. To identify alloreactive clones, pre-transplant mixed lymphocyte reaction products were sequenced and then compared with unstimulated pre-transplant donor and recipient T cells. The cohort enrolled about two dozen intestinal transplant recipients, one of whom was a retransplant, and a few patients without pretransplant specimens were excluded. A peak of at least 4% donor T cells among recipient peripheral blood mononuclear cells was the definition used for donor T cell macrochimerism. Instead of going to the commercial service, samples from a few later patients were sequenced in-house on an Illumina MiSeq and processed with MiXCR.

Blood samples were collected up to 4 times in the first month after transplant and then at least monthly when available. Broad study findings and their caveats: GvH clones turned up in recipient bone marrow, with some appearing earlier in ileal mucosa or blood, a pattern consistent with an intestinal mucosal origin. Conclusions were limited by the relatively low number and heterogeneity of intestinal transplant patients. In the allografts of patients with donor T cell macrochimerism, GvH to HvG T cell clonal ratios were high. Peak levels of circulating GvH clones were associated with declines in HvG clones early after transplant.

The library came from the immunoSEQ multiplex PCR assay. High-throughput TCR-beta CDR3 sequencing of genomic DNA from most patients was performed by Adaptive Biotechnologies. Per the original workflow: Adaptive's ImmunoSEQ software was the source of the TCR sequencing data for approximately 18 patients, while a few other patients were processed with MiXCR and VDJtools. CDR3 nucleotide sequences shared by donor and recipient were removed because the origin of these sequences could not be assigned. At least 2-fold expansion over unstimulated cells and a minimum CFSE-low frequency of 0.002% (template counts) or 0.001% (read counts) were required for clones to be classified as alloreactive. Clones were considered mappable if detected in sequenced pre-transplant spleen, lymph node, or MLR CFSE-low populations of the donor or recipient. The cumulative frequency of alloreactive clones was calculated as a percentage of all sequences, weighted by copy number. The immuneACCESS repertoire file appears here via TCRdb, limited to in-frame rearrangements. These files lack a portion of the clones; in checked studies, under half of the deficit traces to unresolved V genes, and the cause of the others is not known. For V, J and clone size, that table is used; D and trimming come from the DNA. This sample comprises about 77,000 clones, about 90% of them detected only once. The ten most abundant clones make up roughly 0.66% of the sample.

The specimen comprised PBMCs, sampled 98 days after intestinal transplantation. This sequence originates from a human patient who received an intestinal transplant, so some T cells may come from the graft donor. The chain is assembled from TRBV11-3 and TRBJ2-3, with TRBD2 identical over 10 junction bases. The nucleotide sequence is given as TGTGCCAGCAGCTTAACTAGCGGGATTAGCACAGATACGCAGTATTTT. It translates to CASSLTSGISTDTQYF.